This TCR beta chain originates from a study of response to subunit inactivated influenza vaccine. Whole-study results and caveats: The study's authors posited that every seasonal influenza vaccination enlists few new T cells.

One entry per CDR3 protein, called by TCRdb with MiXCR from the RT-PCR reads. Of 400,000 to 550,000 distinct CDR3 sequences in the sample, less than 30% were seen once. CDR1 SGHRS and CDR2 YFSETQ come from the germline V gene. Germline trimming cut 1 base from V and 9 bases from J; bases unmatched to any gene: 12. The CDR3 covers 17 residues. A few counts support this clonotype. Its antigen is undetermined. J is TRBJ2-1 and V is TRBV5-1, with 11 bases matching TRBD2. This receptor was taken from a man in his fifties or sixties who received an inactivated influenza vaccine. Sequenced material: CD4+ T cells sorted from PBMCs, taken roughly 5 days after vaccination. CDR3 region: CASSLKLAGGAAREQFF. In DNA form, the CDR3 reads TGCGCCAGCAGCTTGAAATTAGCGGGAGGGGCAGCTCGTGAGCAGTTCTTC.